These T cell receptor beta chains were read from a single sample in a study of T cell changes during pregnancy in multiple sclerosis. Clones were sequenced by immunoSEQ multiplex PCR, and TCRdb holds only the in-frame ones, with some missing. The sample gives tens of thousands of clones, roughly 90% of which show up once; 3.3% is in the top ten. The material sequenced was peripheral blood, taken in the first trimester of pregnancy. Every receptor here comes from a female donor in good health, enrolled as a control in a pregnancy study. Each CDR3 is given with its conserved first and last residue. The D gene is left open where the match is weak. The listing skips clone size in some rows; elsewhere it reads once, few, many or a size class.

j_call,v_call,d_call,clone_size,cdr3_aa,cdr3_nt
TRBJ2-1,TRBV7-9,TRBD2,.,CASSLGLAGGSYEQFF,TGTGCCAGCAGCTTAGGGCTAGCGGGGGGATCCTATGAGCAGTTCTTC
TRBJ1-3,TRBV18,TRBD1,.,CASSGGTGTGNTIYF,TGTGCCAGCTCCGGCGGGACAGGGACTGGAAACACCATATATTTT
TRBJ2-1,TRBV28,.,.,CASSLPGQREQFF,TGTGCCAGCAGTCTTCCCGGACAACGTGAGCAGTTCTTC
TRBJ2-5,TRBV4-2,TRBD2,.,CASSQGFGGGGSQYF,TGTGCCAGCAGCCAAGGCTTTGGGGGGGGAGGGTCCCAGTACTTC
TRBJ1-3,TRBV19,.,.,CASSIPGGSGNTIYF,TGTGCCAGTAGTATACCAGGTGGCTCTGGAAACACCATATATTTT
TRBJ1-1,TRBV7-3,TRBD1,.,CASKGQGHTEAFF,TGTGCCAGCAAAGGACAGGGGCACACTGAAGCTTTCTTT
TRBJ2-7,TRBV5-4,TRBD1,.,CASRPDRASYEQYF,TGTGCCAGCAGACCCGACAGGGCCTCCTACGAGCAGTACTTC
TRBJ1-1,TRBV5-1,.,.,CASTLGRLAFF,TGCGCCAGCACCCTGGGCCGGTTAGCTTTCTTT
TRBJ2-4,TRBV5-1,.,.,CASSLGETLLAKNIQYF,TGCGCCAGCAGCTTGGGAGAAACCCTCCTAGCCAAAAACATTCAGTACTTC
TRBJ1-3,TRBV10-3,.,.,CAISEVSGPGNTIYF,TGTGCCATCAGTGAAGTTTCAGGGCCTGGAAACACCATATATTTT
TRBJ1-4,TRBV10-3,TRBD1,.,CAISERTGHDEKLFF,TGTGCCATCAGTGAGAGGACAGGGCACGATGAAAAACTGTTTTTT
TRBJ1-1,TRBV29-1,.,few,CSVESGLTEAFF,TGCAGCGTTGAATCTGGGCTCACTGAAGCTTTCTTT
TRBJ2-7,TRBV2,.,.,CASSSVSYEQYF,TGTGCCAGCAGTTCAGTCTCCTACGAGCAGTACTTC
TRBJ1-1,TRBV9,.,.,CASSVAPDTEAFF,TGTGCCAGCAGCGTAGCCCCGGACACTGAAGCTTTCTTT
TRBJ1-1,TRBV6-5,.,.,CASSYGGGTEAFF,TGTGCCAGCAGTTACGGGGGGGGGACTGAAGCTTTCTTT
TRBJ1-5,TRBV7-9,.,.,CASSYTSGFGNQPQHF,TGTGCCAGCAGCTACACGTCAGGGTTTGGCAATCAGCCCCAGCATTTT
TRBJ2-1,TRBV5-1,.,.,CASSLGQTYNEQFF,TGCGCCAGCAGCTTGGGACAGACCTACAATGAGCAGTTCTTC
TRBJ2-7,TRBV6-6,.,.,CASSDPGSYEQYF,TGTGCCAGCAGTGATCCGGGTTCCTACGAGCAGTACTTC
TRBJ2-7,TRBV19,TRBD1,medium-sized,CASTGTGTYEQYF,TGTGCCAGTACCGGGACAGGGACCTACGAGCAGTACTTC
TRBJ1-1,TRBV14,.,.,CASSQGGQRAFF,TGTGCCAGCAGCCAAGGCGGTCAGAGAGCTTTCTTT
TRBJ1-1,TRBV20-1,.,.,CSAIQTPEAFF,TGCAGTGCTATACAGACCCCTGAAGCTTTCTTT
TRBJ2-5,TRBV19,.,.,CASSIARRRQQQETQYF,TGTGCCAGTAGTATAGCGAGAAGGAGACAGCAGCAAGAGACCCAGTACTTC
TRBJ2-5,TRBV30,TRBD1,.,CAWRTGGQETQYF,TGTGCCTGGAGGACAGGGGGCCAAGAGACCCAGTACTTC
TRBJ2-3,TRBV10-3,.,.,CAISVGGVQSTDTQYF,TGTGCCATCAGTGTCGGCGGGGTCCAGAGCACAGATACGCAGTATTTT
TRBJ2-7,TRBV9,TRBD1,.,CASSVGGTGGYEQYF,TGTGCCAGCAGCGTAGGAGGGACAGGGGGATACGAGCAGTACTTC
TRBJ2-2,TRBV9,.,.,CASSVGHTTNTGELFF,TGTGCCAGCAGCGTAGGGCATACGACGAACACCGGGGAGCTGTTTTTT